This TCR beta chain was retrieved from a study of blood T cell repertoires in COVID-19. Study in general: The United States, Italy and Spain supplied acute and convalescent COVID-19 samples.

Authors' analysis steps: Amplification of reference gene primers provided the estimated nucleated cell counts. TCRdb's copy holds only in-frame clones and misses some; the assay was immunoSEQ multiplex PCR. V and J calls and clone size come straight from that table; D and trimming were deduced from the DNA. In the table there are approximately 130,000 clones, 83% of which are singletons. Enrolled through a virtual design, the participants were between 18 and 89 years of age and came from some 26 US areas. Recovery among Cohort 3 donors was established by two negative PCRs, clearance, or symptom resolution. Sequencing input: PBMCs or T cells enriched from blood (not recorded which). The receptor comes from a man under 40 who had recovered from COVID-19.

CDR3 sequence (DNA): TGTGCCAGCTCAAGACAGGGAGCTGAAGCTTTCTTT. The encoded protein is CASSRQGAEAFF. V and J are TRBV18 and TRBJ1-1; 7 bases are a match to TRBD1. Trimming at V came to 5 bases and at J to 6 bases, leaving 3 bases not matched to a gene. This CDR3 region has 12 residues. CDR1 and CDR2 (germline): KGHSH, LQKENI.